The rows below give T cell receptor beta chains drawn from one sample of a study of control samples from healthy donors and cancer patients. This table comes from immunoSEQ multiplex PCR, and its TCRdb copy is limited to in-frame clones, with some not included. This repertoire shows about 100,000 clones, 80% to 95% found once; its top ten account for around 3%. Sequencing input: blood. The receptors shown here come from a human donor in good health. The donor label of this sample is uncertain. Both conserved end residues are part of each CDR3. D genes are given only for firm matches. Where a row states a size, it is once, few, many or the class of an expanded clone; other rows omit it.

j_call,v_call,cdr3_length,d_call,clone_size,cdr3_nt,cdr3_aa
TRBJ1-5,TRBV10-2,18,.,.,TGCGCCAGCAGTGAGGATGGGGGCTTCGGGGTAAGCAATCAGCCCCAGCATTTT,CASSEDGGFGVSNQPQHF
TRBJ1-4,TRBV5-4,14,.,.,TGTGCCAGCAGCTTAAGGGGGTCTGGGGAAAAACTGTTTTTT,CASSLRGSGEKLFF
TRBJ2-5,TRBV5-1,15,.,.,TGCGCCAGCAGCTTGGCCCCGACTGTCACAGAGACCCAGTACTTC,CASSLAPTVTETQYF
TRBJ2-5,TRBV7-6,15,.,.,TGTGCCAGCAGCCCCCGAGGGGGTGGGCAAGAGACCCAGTACTTC,CASSPRGGGQETQYF
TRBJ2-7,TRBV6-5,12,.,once,TGTGCCAGCAGTCGGACACCCTACGAGCAGTACTTC,CASSRTPYEQYF
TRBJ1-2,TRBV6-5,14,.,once,TGTGCCAGCAGGCCCGGGGGGGTGGACTATGGCTACACCTTC,CASRPGGVDYGYTF
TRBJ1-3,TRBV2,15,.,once,TGTGCCAGCAGTGGGCAGGGACCCTCTGGAAACACCATATATTTT,CASSGQGPSGNTIYF
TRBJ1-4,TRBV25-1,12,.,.,TGTGCCAGCAGTGTATCCGGGACAAAGCTGTTTTTT,CASSVSGTKLFF
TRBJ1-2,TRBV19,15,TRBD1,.,TGTGCCAGTAGTGTCACCGGGACAGGGGACTATGGCTACACCTTC,CASSVTGTGDYGYTF
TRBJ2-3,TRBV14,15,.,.,TGTGCCAGCAGCCATGGGGGGACCATCACAGATACGCAGTATTTT,CASSHGGTITDTQYF
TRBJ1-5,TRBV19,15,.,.,TGTGCCAGTAGATCAGACGGGAATAGCAATCAGCCCCAGCATTTT,CASRSDGNSNQPQHF
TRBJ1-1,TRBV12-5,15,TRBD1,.,TGTGCTAGTGGTTTGGCGGGACAGGGGAACACTGAAGCTTTCTTT,CASGLAGQGNTEAFF
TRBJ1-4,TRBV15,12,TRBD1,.,TGTGCCACCAGGACAGGGAATGAAAAACTGTTTTTT,CATRTGNEKLFF
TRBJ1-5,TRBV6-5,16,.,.,TGTGCCAGCAGTTACTACAGGCTAGGTTTAGGTCAGCCCCAGCATTTT,CASSYYRLGLGQPQHF
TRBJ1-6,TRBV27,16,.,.,TGTGCCAGCAGTTCTACACTGACAGCCTATAATTCACCCCTCCACTTT,CASSSTLTAYNSPLHF
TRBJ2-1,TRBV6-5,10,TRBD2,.,TGTGCCAGCTACGGGGGGACGCAGTTCTTC,CASYGGTQFF
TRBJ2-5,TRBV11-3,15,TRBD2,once,TGTGCCAGCAGCTGGGGACTAGCTAATAAAGAGACCCAGTACTTC,CASSWGLANKETQYF
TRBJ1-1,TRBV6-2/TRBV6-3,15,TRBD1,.,TGTGCCAGCAGTAAGCGTCCAGGGGGCGCCCCTGAAGCTTTCTTT,CASSKRPGGAPEAFF
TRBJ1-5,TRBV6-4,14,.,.,TGTGCCAGCAGTAGTGGAGGGGGCAATCAGCCCCAGCATTTT,CASSSGGGNQPQHF
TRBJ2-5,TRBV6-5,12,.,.,TGTGCCAGTCAACCGGGACGAGAGACCCAGTACTTC,CASQPGRETQYF
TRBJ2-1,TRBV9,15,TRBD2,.,TGTGCCAGCAGCGTAGATGGGAGGGGTTGGAATGAGCAGTTCTTC,CASSVDGRGWNEQFF
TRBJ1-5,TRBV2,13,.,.,TGTGCCACCCAGTTCGGGAACAATCAGCCCCAGCATTTT,CATQFGNNQPQHF